Given below is one TCR beta chain in context. J lost 5 bases, V lost 4 bases, and 3 bases had no gene match. Germline-derived CDR1 and CDR2 are SGHRS and YFSETQ. The CDR3 is 16 amino acids. The sample comes from a study of cytomegalovirus exposure and HLA in healthy donors. The primer mix had 60 Vbeta and 13 Jbeta primers. The assay was immunoSEQ multiplex PCR, and TCRdb's table has in-frame clones only and misses some. The data show roughly 150,000 clones, around three quarters seen once. The clonotype comes from a middle-aged woman in good health and CMV-seronegative. This chain connects TRBV5-1 to TRBJ2-2; 15 bases match TRBD2. The specimen was PBMCs. The CDR3, as DNA: TGCGCCAGCAGCCCAGGGACTAGCGGGAGGACCGGGGAGCTGTTTTTT. Amino acids: CASSPGTSGRTGELFF.